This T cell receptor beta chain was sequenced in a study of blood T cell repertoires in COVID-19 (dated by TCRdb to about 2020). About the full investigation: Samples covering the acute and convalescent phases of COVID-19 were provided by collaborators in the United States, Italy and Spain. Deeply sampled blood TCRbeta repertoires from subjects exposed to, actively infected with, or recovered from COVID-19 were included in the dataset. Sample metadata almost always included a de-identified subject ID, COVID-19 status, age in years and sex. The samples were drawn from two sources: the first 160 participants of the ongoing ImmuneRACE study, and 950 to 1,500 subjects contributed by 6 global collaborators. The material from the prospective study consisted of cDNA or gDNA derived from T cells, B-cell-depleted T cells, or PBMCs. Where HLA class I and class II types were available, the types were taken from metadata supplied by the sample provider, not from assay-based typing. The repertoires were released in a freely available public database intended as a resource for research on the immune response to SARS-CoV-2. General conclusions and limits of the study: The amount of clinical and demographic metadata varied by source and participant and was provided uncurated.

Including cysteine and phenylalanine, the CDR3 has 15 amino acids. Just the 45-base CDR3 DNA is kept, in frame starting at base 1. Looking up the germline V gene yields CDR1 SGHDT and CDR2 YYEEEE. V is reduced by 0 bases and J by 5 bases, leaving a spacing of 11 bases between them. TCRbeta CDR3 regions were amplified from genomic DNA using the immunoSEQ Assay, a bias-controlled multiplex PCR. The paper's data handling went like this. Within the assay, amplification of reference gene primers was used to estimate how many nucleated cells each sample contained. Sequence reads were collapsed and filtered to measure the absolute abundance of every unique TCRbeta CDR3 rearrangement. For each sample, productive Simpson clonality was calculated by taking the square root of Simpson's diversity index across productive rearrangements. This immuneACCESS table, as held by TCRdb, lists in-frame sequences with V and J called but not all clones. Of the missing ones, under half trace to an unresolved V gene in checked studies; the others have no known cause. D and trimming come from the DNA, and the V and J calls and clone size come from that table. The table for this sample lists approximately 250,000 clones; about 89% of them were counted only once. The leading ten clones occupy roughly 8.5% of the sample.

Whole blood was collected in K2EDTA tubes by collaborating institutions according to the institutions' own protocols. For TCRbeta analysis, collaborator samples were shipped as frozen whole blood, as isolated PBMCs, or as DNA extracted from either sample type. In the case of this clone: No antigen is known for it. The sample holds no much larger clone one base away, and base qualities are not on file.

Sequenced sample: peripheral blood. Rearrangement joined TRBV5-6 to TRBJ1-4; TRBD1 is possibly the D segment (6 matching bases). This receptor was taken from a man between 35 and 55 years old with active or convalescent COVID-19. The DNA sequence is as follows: TGTGCCAGCAGCTTGGGGGGCCAGGGGAATGAAAAACTGTTTTTT. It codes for CASSLGGQGNEKLFF.